This T cell receptor beta chain was retrieved from a study of T cell responses to AZD1222 COVID-19 vaccine. Germline CDR1 reads SGHNT; CDR2 reads YENEEA. CDR3 length equals 15 residues. V lost 0 bases and J 3 bases, leaving 8 bases between the germline ends. Repertoires were generated with immunoSEQ multiplex PCR, while TCRdb's copy carries only in-frame clones and drops some. Here the sample spans some 200,000 clones, roughly 90% being singletons. V and J are TRBV11-3 and TRBJ2-2, with D hard to call. This TCR came from an adult who received the AZD1222 COVID-19 vaccine. Source: peripheral blood, taken 28 days after the second AZD1222 dose. Here the CDR3 reads CASSLDLVYTGELFF. For the CDR3, the DNA is TGTGCCAGCAGCTTAGATCTCGTTTACACCGGGGAGCTGTTTTTT.